The source of this TCR beta chain is a study of identical twins. Study results and limitations: Within cord blood, abundant beta clonotypes carried fewer insertions, but memory repertoires showed no such trend.

cDNA carried unique molecular identifiers, and a universal primer site was added by template switching. Each CDR3 protein is one row after TCRdb ran MiXCR on the 5' RACE reads. In the table there are about 220,000 distinct CDR3 sequences, around 6.8% of which are singletons. In the case of this clonotype: Its matching antigen is unknown.

The CDR3 length is 14 residues. After removal of 3 bases from V and 4 bases from J, the junction contained 5 bases not matched to a gene. Germline assignment: CDR1 MNHEY and CDR2 SMNVEV (reference sequence). The same data also went into a second study, on yellow fever vaccine responses in identical twins.

The clonotype was recovered from a woman between 18 and 29 years old in good health. The chain combines TRBV27 with TRBJ2-5; 7 nucleotides agree with TRBD2. Sequences were obtained from memory (CD45RO+) T cells sorted from blood. CDR3 protein: CASSLRPGGETQYF. The CDR3 DNA is TGTGCCAGCAGTTTGAGACCGGGAGGAGAGACCCAGTACTTC.